The 14 T cell receptor beta chains reported below all come from one sample, sequenced in a study of blood T cells in healthy people across ages. It was with a sample-barcoded 5' primer and a J-beta primer mix that a second PCR of roughly 7 to 12 cycles was run. TCRdb itself ran the 5' RACE reads through MiXCR, one entry per CDR3 protein. The sample shows 1.6 million or so distinct CDR3 sequences, roughly a third of them seen only once. Material: blood. Receptor source: a woman in her 30s in good health.

The V gene is TRBV27, the J gene TRBJ2-4, with 10 nucleotides matching TRBD1. Trimming took 6 bases from V and 13 from J; bases not matched to a gene: 6. The CDR3 contains 12 residues. Germline loops: CDR1 MNHEY, CDR2 SMNVEV (reference sequence). For the CDR3, the DNA is TGTGCCAGCAGACGGACAGGGGGTCTACAGTACTTC. It is translated as CASRRTGGLQYF.

This rearrangement joins TRBV7-9 to TRBJ2-1; 7 positions agree with TRBD2. With V trimmed by 5 bases and J by 11 bases, 15 bases remained unmatched. The length of the CDR3 is 15 residues. The germline V gene has CDR1 SEHNR and CDR2 FQNEAQ (reference sequence). The CDR3: CASSPSAGVFQKQFF. The CDR3 region has the DNA TGTGCCAGCAGCCCGTCGGCGGGGGTCTTTCAAAAGCAGTTCTTC.

With respect to this clonotype: This may stem from a read error, because a much larger clone lies one nucleotide away. The genes are TRBV29-1 and TRBJ2-5; tentative D call: TRBD1 (5 bases). Looked up from germline, CDR1 is SQVTM and CDR2 is ANQGSEA. This CDR3 contains 12 residues. Trimming cost V 7 bases and J 4 bases, with 13 bases left between them. The CDR3: CSGVKGLETQYF. Written as DNA, the CDR3 is TGCAGCGGTGTAAAGGGGCTAGAGACCCAGTACTTC.

The chain couples TRBV18 to TRBJ2-5; 11 bases align to TRBD2. The better agreement between TRBJ2-7 and the DNA end casts doubt on the J call. The CDR3 sequence is 15 residues long. Germline-derived CDR1 and CDR2 are KGHSH and LQKENI. The CDR3 DNA sequence: TGTGCCAGCTCACCGTTCACTAGCGGGGGTTACGAGCAGTACTTC. Translation gives CASSPFTSGGYEQYF.

This clonotype was found a few times. This chain joins TRBV5-1 and TRBJ2-3, with 14 bases aligning to TRBD2. The CDR3 runs 16 residues. Germline V gene lookup returns CDR1 SGHRS and CDR2 YFSETQ. The ends lost 4 bases at V and 6 bases at J; junction bases unmatched: 7. The CDR3 bases are TGCGCCAGCAGCACCGGGACTAGCGGGGGAGGGGATACGCAGTATTTT. Its protein product is CASSTGTSGGGDTQYF.

The chain links TRBV5-1 to TRBJ2-5; D possibly matches TRBD1 or TRBD2 (6 bases each). The germline V gene has CDR1 SGHRS and CDR2 YFSETQ. The CDR3 has 16 amino acids. Trimming pared 3 bases from V and 3 bases from J, leaving 18 bases between. This chain's CDR3 is CASSWGVGGAEETQYF. CDR3 in DNA: TGCGCCAGCAGCTGGGGGGTGGGGGGCGCGGAAGAGACCCAGTACTTC.

The rearrangement joins TRBV29-1 to TRBJ1-1; TRBD1 might be the D (6 bases). Trimming took 7 bases from V and 1 from J, leaving 13 bases between them. The CDR3 has 13 residues. The V gene's germline CDR1 is SQVTM and CDR2 ANQGSEA. Here the CDR3 DNA reads TGCAGCGGCTCCACAGGGTCGAACACTGAAGCTTTCTTT. It specifies CSGSTGSNTEAFF.

This clonotype was found a few times. The chain carries TRBV25-1 and TRBJ1-1; D call uncertain. The ends were cut back, 7 bases at V and 12 bases at J, with 21 bases in the middle. CDR3 length equals 13 residues. Per germline, CDR1 MGHDK and CDR2 SYGVNS. The CDR3 sequence is CASISQTSLRSFF. As DNA, the CDR3 is TGTGCCAGCATTAGCCAAACTTCGTTGAGATCTTTCTTT.

The CDR3 loop reads CASSLGVFYNEQFF. CDR3 coding DNA: TGTGCCAGCAGCTTAGGAGTATTCTACAATGAGCAGTTCTTC. The chain combines TRBV11-2 with TRBJ2-1; no clear D. The CDR3 is 14 residues long. The germline gives CDR1 SGHAT, CDR2 FQNNGV. V shed 1 base and J shed 3 bases, with 7 bases lying between them.

This clonotype has more than one count but fewer than ten. The chain couples TRBV6-5 to TRBJ1-2; no clear D gene. CDR3 size: 14 residues. Germline loops: CDR1 MNHEY, CDR2 SVGAGI. Trimming shortened V by 2 bases and J by 3 bases, and 10 bases separated the two germline ends. This chain's CDR3 is CASSYKADYYGYTF. CDR3 nucleotides: TGTGCCAGCAGTTACAAGGCGGACTACTATGGCTACACCTTC.

This sequence joins TRBV7-3 and TRBJ2-5; the D is unclear. The CDR3 has 13 residues. Trimming left V 5 bases short and J 5 bases short, with 12 bases between. Germline V lookup: CDR1 SGHTA, CDR2 FQGTGA. CDR3 sequence reads: CASSRRVLETQYF. CDR3 sequence (DNA): TGTGCCAGCAGCCGACGGGTACTTGAGACCCAGTACTTC.

This chain uses TRBV27 with TRBJ2-1; unclear D gene. Per germline, CDR1 MNHEY and CDR2 SMNVEV (reference sequence). The CDR3 totals 14 residues. The germline V and J ends were trimmed by 3 bases and 7 bases, with 13 bases remaining between them. CDR3 sequence (DNA): TGTGCCAGCAGTTTCGGAGACTTACGTAATGAGCAGTTCTTC. This sequence encodes CASSFGDLRNEQFF.

Only a few counts were recorded for this clonotype. This sequence joins TRBV7-7 and TRBJ2-1, with 9 bases fitting TRBD1. Losses at the gene ends were 1 base for V and 3 bases for J; bases not matched to a gene: 4. The CDR3 is made up of 16 amino acids. The germline gives CDR1 SSHAT, CDR2 FNYEAQ (reference sequence). CDR3: CASSLGNRGHYNEQFF. The CDR3 coding sequence is TGTGCCAGCAGCTTAGGGAACAGGGGGCACTACAATGAGCAGTTCTTC.

The CDR3 here is CSASHTGIHEQYF. The CDR3 nucleotides are TGCAGTGCTAGCCACACGGGGATCCACGAGCAGTACTTC. J is TRBJ2-7 and V is TRBV20-1; tentatively, D is TRBD2 (5 bases). CDR1 is DFQATT, CDR2 SNEGSKA, per germline (reference sequence). V was cut by 3 bases and J by 5 bases, with 14 bases left in between. The CDR3 consists of 13 residues.